These 14 T cell receptor beta chains share one sample of origin, sequenced in a study of OX40 agonist ivuxolimab in advanced cancers. Profiled with immunoSEQ multiplex PCR; TCRdb holds only in-frame clones, not every one. Of more than 80,000 clones listed, around 90% are singletons. The input for sequencing was CD4+ or CD8+ T cells sorted from blood, taken in a trial of the OX40 agonist ivuxolimab. These receptors were collected from an adult with an advanced solid tumor such as melanoma, head and neck, liver or kidney cancer.

This clone is a singleton in its sample. This CDR3 is also generated by other DNA sequences in the sample. The chain recombines TRBV19 with TRBJ2-1, with 8 bases fitting TRBD2. The CDR3 consists of 15 residues. V lost 4 bases and J lost 0; bases outside the gene matches: 2. Looked up from germline, CDR1 is LNHDA and CDR2 is SQIVND (reference sequence). The CDR3 loop is CASSTSGSSYNEQFF. In DNA form, the CDR3 reads TGTGCCAGTAGTACTAGCGGGTCCTCCTACAATGAGCAGTTCTTC.

The rearrangement links TRBV6-5 to TRBJ1-1; no clear D. The CDR3 runs to 13 residues. The V gene lost 6 bases and the J gene lost 0 bases, with 8 bases spanning the gap. Germline-derived CDR1 and CDR2 are MNHEY and SVGAGI. DNA for the CDR3: TGTGCCAGCAGAGGGTTGATGAACACTGAAGCTTTCTTT. Its protein product is CASRGLMNTEAFF.

This chain uses TRBV4-1 with TRBJ1-5; 10 bases align to TRBD1. Germline CDR1 and CDR2: MGHRA and YSYEKL. Trimming removed 4 bases from V and 5 bases from J; junction bases left unmatched: 5. There are 15 residues in the CDR3. This CDR3 reads CASSLRQGAYQPQHF. For the CDR3, the DNA is TGCGCCAGCAGCCTTCGACAGGGGGCTTATCAGCCCCAGCATTTT.

The CDR3, as DNA: TGTGCCAGCAGCCGCAGGGGTAGCTCCTACAATGAGCAGTTCTTC. Translation gives CASSRRGSSYNEQFF. The chain couples TRBV11-3 to TRBJ2-1, with a tentative D call TRBD1 (6 bases). Trimming shortened V by 5 bases and J by 0 bases, and 11 bases separated the two germline ends. Germline values: CDR1 SGHNT, CDR2 YENEEA. This CDR3 has 15 residues.

The chain recombines TRBV11-1 with TRBJ2-7, with a weak D call TRBD1 (6 bases). V was trimmed by 1 base and J by 4 bases, leaving 8 bases between them. CDR1 and CDR2 from the germline V gene are SGHAT and FQDESV (reference sequence). The CDR3 loop spans 13 amino acids. The DNA for the CDR3 is TGTGCCAGCAGCTTAGGGACAGATTACGAGCAGTACTTC. As protein: CASSLGTDYEQYF. The full variable domain, its missing parts supplied by reference TRBV11-1 and TRBJ2-7, is EAEVAQSPRYKITEKSQAVAFWCDPISGHATLYWYRQILGQGPELLVQFQDESVVDDSQLPKDRFSAERLKGVDSTLKIQPAELGDSAMYLCASSLGTDYEQYFGPGTRLTVT.

About this clone: A read error may produce the germline difference seen at one junction end. The genes are TRBV6-1 and TRBJ2-7; TRBD1 aligns across 7 bases. The CDR3 extends over 14 amino acids. The germline V gene has CDR1 MNHNS and CDR2 SASEGT. Written as DNA, the CDR3 is TGTGCCGGCAGTCCCCGGGACAGAACCTACGAGCAGTACTTC. Residues: CAGSPRDRTYEQYF.

V usage is TRBV4-1 and J usage is TRBJ1-1; D is unclear. Trimming left V 0 bases short and J 5 bases short, with 7 bases between. The germline gives CDR1 MGHRA, CDR2 YSYEKL. CDR3 length: 13 residues. This CDR3 is CASSQDPATEAFF. The CDR3 DNA reads TGCGCCAGCAGCCAAGATCCGGCTACTGAAGCTTTCTTT.

V and J are TRBV2 and TRBJ2-7; 10 positions match TRBD2. The V and J ends lost 6 bases and 5 bases, in that order; junction bases with no gene match: 7. Germline-derived CDR1 and CDR2 are SNHLY and FYNNEI. The CDR3 loop spans 14 amino acids. The CDR3 sequence: CASRDPSGRDEQYF. The CDR3 DNA sequence: TGTGCCAGCAGGGACCCTAGCGGGAGAGACGAGCAGTACTTC. Based on the CDR3 plus reference TRBV2 and TRBJ2-7, the full variable domain is EPEVTQTPSHQVTQMGQEVILRCVPISNHLYFYWYRQILGQKVEFLVSFYNNEISEKSEIFDDQFSVERPDGSNFTLKIRSTKLEDSAMYFCASRDPSGRDEQYFGPGTRLTVT.

V is TRBV18 and J is TRBJ2-7, with TRBD2 matching 12 bases. The CDR3 extends over 16 amino acids. V was clipped by 3 bases and J by 3 bases; unmatched bases: 6. The V gene's germline CDR1 is KGHSH and CDR2 LQKENI. In nucleotides, the CDR3 is TGTGCCAGCTCACCTCCTACTAGCGGGAGGAGCTACGAGCAGTACTTC. It specifies CASSPPTSGRSYEQYF.

The genes are TRBV4-1 and TRBJ1-5, with 10 bases lining up with TRBD1. V shed 4 bases, J shed 3 bases, and the junction held 6 bases outside the gene matches. The CDR3 has 16 amino acids. Germline CDR1 is MGHRA and CDR2 is YSYEKL. The DNA of the CDR3 is TGCGCCAGCAGCCCAACGGGACAGGGGACCAATCAGCCCCAGCATTTT. Translating gives CASSPTGQGTNQPQHF.

This sequence joins TRBV7-2 and TRBJ1-5, with TRBD1 as a possible D gene (5 bases). Deletions cut 5 bases from V and 3 bases from J, with 11 bases between. This CDR3 region has 14 residues. CDR1 and CDR2 (germline): SGHTA, FQGNSA. Written as DNA, the CDR3 is TGTGCCAGCAGCCTACAGGATTTCAATCAGCCCCAGCATTTT. It codes for CASSLQDFNQPQHF.

CDR3 sequence (DNA): TGCGCCAGCAGCTTGGCCTTGACTAGCGGACGGCAAGAGACCCAGTACTTC. As protein: CASSLALTSGRQETQYF. This chain uses TRBV5-1 with TRBJ2-5; 9 bases fit TRBD2. Per the germline V gene, CDR1 is SGHRS and CDR2 is YFSETQ. This CDR3 contains 17 residues. The V gene end was trimmed by 0 bases and the J gene end by 2 bases; junction bases not matched to a gene: 8.

The chain has TRBV30 and TRBJ1-2; D unclear. Germline assignment: CDR1 GTSNPN and CDR2 SVGIG (reference sequence). With 0 bases removed from V and 3 bases from J, the gap between germline ends came to 8 bases. The CDR3 is 13 amino acids. In nucleotides, the CDR3 is TGTGCCTGGAGTGTTTCGGGTGACTATGGCTACACCTTC. The encoded protein is CAWSVSGDYGYTF.

V gene TRBV7-3 combines with J gene TRBJ2-4; D gene uncertain. Germline V lookup: CDR1 SGHTA, CDR2 FQGTGA. V was cut by 3 bases and J by 8 bases, with 11 bases left in between. The CDR3 runs 13 residues. CDR3 sequence (DNA): TGTGCCAGCAGCTTCACTGGTGGGGACATTCAGTACTTC. This sequence encodes CASSFTGGDIQYF.